These 30 T cell receptor beta chains originate from one sample sequenced in a study of blood T cell repertoires in COVID-19. Clones were sequenced by immunoSEQ multiplex PCR, and TCRdb holds only the in-frame ones, with some missing. The data show around 280,000 clones, about 87% seen once. Material for sequencing was peripheral blood. Receptor source: a man aged 70 or older with acute or convalescent COVID-19.

The chain joins TRBV29-1 to TRBJ2-1; 8 bases agree with TRBD1. This CDR3 contains 12 residues. V lost 7 bases and J lost 7; bases outside the gene matches: 6. Germline CDR1 reads SQVTM; CDR2 reads ANQGSEA. This chain's CDR3 is CSARTGKNEQFF. The CDR3 DNA sequence: TGCAGCGCACGGACAGGGAAGAATGAGCAGTTCTTC.

The V and J genes are TRBV7-8 and TRBJ2-5; TRBD2 aligns across 12 bases. J gave up 5 bases and V 4 bases, and 2 bases lay outside the gene matches. Germline-derived CDR1 and CDR2 are SGHVS and FQNEAQ. This CDR3 is built from 14 residues. The CDR3 DNA reads TGTGCCAGCAGCTCAGGGACTAGCGGGGAGACCCAGTACTTC. Encoded protein: CASSSGTSGETQYF.

The chain combines TRBV19 with TRBJ2-5; D not resolved. There are 12 residues in the CDR3. V lost 4 bases to trimming and J lost 2 bases, with 5 bases between them. CDR1 LNHDA and CDR2 SQIVND come from the germline V gene (reference sequence). CDR3 nucleotide sequence: TGTGCCAGTAGTAAGACACAAGAGACCCAGTACTTC. Translating gives CASSKTQETQYF.

This chain uses TRBV3-1 (or the pseudogene TRBV3-2) with TRBJ2-1, with 13 bases that match TRBD2. V gave up 6 bases and J gave up 3 bases; unmatched junction bases: 5. The CDR3 is 16 residues long. Germline CDR1 and CDR2: LGHDT and YNNKEL (reference sequence). CDR3 residues: CASRRGTSGDYNEQFF. In DNA, the CDR3 is TGTGCCAGCAGACGTGGGACTAGCGGGGACTACAATGAGCAGTTCTTC.

The genes are TRBV5-1 and TRBJ1-1; perhaps TRBD1 as D (6 bases). Deletions cut 1 base from V and 5 bases from J, with 12 bases between. Per germline, CDR1 SGHRS and CDR2 YFSETQ. The CDR3 is 14 amino acids. The CDR3 region has the DNA TGCGCCAGCAGCTTGCAGGCAGGGGAAACTGAAGCTTTCTTT. It encodes CASSLQAGETEAFF.

V and J are TRBV7-2 and TRBJ1-5; possible D gene TRBD1, 6 bases. This CDR3 has 14 amino acids. The germline V gene has CDR1 SGHTA and CDR2 FQGNSA. The V end was cut by 2 bases, the J end by 4 bases, with 9 bases between. The CDR3 reads CASSLSGVNQPQHF. The DNA for the CDR3 is TGTGCCAGCAGCTTATCAGGGGTTAATCAGCCCCAGCATTTT. The full variable domain, with the rest looked up from reference TRBV7-2 and TRBJ1-5, is GAGVSQSPSNKVTEKGKDVELRCDPISGHTALYWYRQSLGQGLEFLIYFQGNSAPDKSGLPSDRFSAERTGGSVSTLTIQRTQQEDSAVYLCASSLSGVNQPQHFGDGTRLSIL.

The chain is built from TRBV19 and TRBJ2-2; 7 bases agree with TRBD1. J gave up 1 base and V 7 bases, and 9 bases lay outside the gene matches. The length of the CDR3 is 16 residues. The germline gives CDR1 LNHDA, CDR2 SQIVND (reference sequence). Here the CDR3 DNA reads TGTGCCAGTACCCTGAGACGGACAGGGAACACCGGGGAGCTGTTTTTT. Translated: CASTLRRTGNTGELFF.

The chain has TRBV9 and TRBJ1-1; 9 bases line up with TRBD1. Germline CDR1 and CDR2: SGDLS and YYNGEE. There are 16 residues in the CDR3. Unmatched junction bases numbered 9, after V lost 3 bases and J lost 3 bases. This chain's CDR3 is CASSGRTGVWDTEAFF. CDR3 nucleotide sequence: TGTGCCAGCAGCGGACGGACAGGGGTTTGGGACACTGAAGCTTTCTTT.

The genes are TRBV9 and TRBJ2-1; 10 bases are a match to TRBD2. Germline V lookup: CDR1 SGDLS, CDR2 YYNGEE. The CDR3 extends over 14 amino acids. J was trimmed by 12 bases and V by 2 bases; bases with no gene match: 8. CDR3 protein: CASSVPAGGAGQFF. CDR3 DNA sequence: TGTGCCAGCAGCGTTCCAGCGGGAGGGGCTGGGCAGTTCTTC.

CDR3 in DNA: TGTGCCAGCAGCGCCGGGCAACAACGAGGGAATGAGCAGTTCTTC. This sequence encodes CASSAGQQRGNEQFF. The chain is built from TRBV9 and TRBJ2-1, with a weak D call TRBD2 (5 bases). V was cut by 3 bases and J by 7 bases, with 17 bases left in between. Germline CDR1 SGDLS, CDR2 YYNGEE. This CDR3 spans 15 amino acids. The entire variable domain, with the rest obtained from reference TRBV9 and TRBJ2-1, is as follows: DSGVTQTPKHLITATGQRVTLRCSPRSGDLSVYWYQQSLDQGLQFLIQYYNGEERAKGNILERFSAQQFPDLHSELNLSSLELGDSALYFCASSAGQQRGNEQFFGPGTRLTVL.

This chain's CDR3 is CASSVKGESDTEAFF. The DNA of the CDR3 is TGCGCCAGCAGCGTTAAGGGGGAATCGGACACTGAAGCTTTCTTT. This sequence joins TRBV5-1 and TRBJ1-1; TRBD1 is a possible D gene (6 bases). V was pared by 4 bases and J by 3 bases, with 16 bases between. The germline CDR1 and CDR2 sequences are SGHRS and YFSETQ. The CDR3 has 15 residues.

This clone was recorded a few times. V usage is TRBV6-6 and J usage is TRBJ2-2; 11 bases align to TRBD2. The CDR3 spans 15 residues. The V and J ends lost 6 bases and 9 bases, in that order; junction bases with no gene match: 9. Germline-derived CDR1 and CDR2 are MNHNY and SVGAGI (reference sequence). CDR3 protein: CASSRTSGSGRELFF. CDR3 in DNA: TGTGCCAGCAGCCGCACTAGCGGGAGTGGCCGGGAGCTGTTTTTT.

This clone is a singleton in its sample. CDR3 sequence reads: CASSRGGGTEAFF. CDR3 bases: TGTGCCAGCAGTAGAGGGGGGGGGACTGAAGCTTTCTTT. The chain uses TRBV2 and TRBJ1-1; maybe TRBD1 (6 bases). Deletions cut 5 bases from V and 5 bases from J, with 12 bases between. CDR1 SNHLY and CDR2 FYNNEI come from the germline V gene. This CDR3 contains 13 residues.

This chain links TRBV7-8 with TRBJ1-2; D gene unclear. Germline loops: CDR1 SGHVS, CDR2 FQNEAQ. The CDR3 runs to 13 residues. Trimming took off 1 base at V and 6 bases at J, with 9 bases between the two ends. The CDR3 loop is CASSLGPDHGYTF. The CDR3 DNA reads TGTGCCAGCAGCTTAGGGCCAGATCATGGCTACACCTTC. The full variable domain, completed using reference TRBV7-8 and TRBJ1-2, is GAGVSQSPRYKVAKRGQDVALRCDPISGHVSLFWYQQALGQGPEFLTYFQNEAQLDKSGLPSDRFFAERPEGSVSTLKIQRTQQEDSAVYLCASSLGPDHGYTFGSGTRLTVV.

The V call is TRBV7-2, the J call TRBJ2-2, with 8 bases identical to TRBD1. Germline V gene data show CDR1 as SGHTA and CDR2 as FQGNSA. CDR3 length equals 16 residues. After removal of 2 bases from V and 5 bases from J, the junction contained 7 bases not matched to a gene. This CDR3 reads CASSLFGTGPTGELFF. The CDR3 DNA sequence: TGTGCCAGCAGCTTATTCGGGACAGGACCAACCGGGGAGCTGTTTTTT.

The sample holds one count of this clone. The chain is built from TRBV3-1 (or the pseudogene TRBV3-2) and TRBJ2-7; 8 bases are a match to TRBD1. Per germline, CDR1 LGHDT and CDR2 YNNKEL (reference sequence). The CDR3 loop spans 14 amino acids. V shed 3 bases, J shed 5 bases, and the junction held 6 bases outside the gene matches. CDR3 in DNA: TGTGCCAGCAGCCATGGGCAGGGGGCTGACGAGCAGTACTTC. Translating gives CASSHGQGADEQYF.

The V and J genes are TRBV9 and TRBJ2-7, with TRBD2 matching over 8 bases. Germline V gene sequence: CDR1 SGDLS, CDR2 YYNGEE. The CDR3 sequence is 16 residues long. J gave up 2 bases and V 5 bases, and 12 bases lay outside the gene matches. CDR3 in amino acids: CASSPSGGVSTYEQYF. As DNA, the CDR3 is TGTGCCAGCAGTCCATCCGGGGGGGTATCTACCTACGAGCAGTACTTC.

V is TRBV7-2 and J is TRBJ1-2, with D possibly matching TRBD1 (6 bases). This CDR3 has 18 amino acids. Germline loops: CDR1 SGHTA, CDR2 FQGNSA. V lost 7 bases, J lost 3 bases, and 27 bases lay in between. CDR3 sequence: CASTTHAGYGDMDYGYTF. The CDR3 DNA follows: TGTGCCAGCACCACTCACGCCGGGTACGGGGACATGGACTATGGCTACACCTTC.

The chain carries TRBV30 and TRBJ1-5; a weak D match, TRBD1 (5 bases). The CDR3 spans 14 residues. V lost 0 bases to trimming and J lost 5 bases, with 11 bases between them. Germline CDR1 GTSNPN, CDR2 SVGIG (reference sequence). The CDR3 loop is CAWSVAVGDQPQHF. CDR3 DNA sequence: TGTGCCTGGAGTGTAGCAGTAGGGGATCAGCCCCAGCATTTT.

This CDR3 reads CSALGTSGGSDTQYF. The CDR3 DNA reads as TGCAGCGCCCTCGGGACTAGCGGGGGGTCAGATACGCAGTATTTT. The rearrangement joins TRBV29-1 to TRBJ2-3; 15 positions agree with TRBD2. The CDR3 has 15 residues. Per germline, CDR1 SQVTM and CDR2 ANQGSEA. J gave up 4 bases and V 7 bases, and 6 bases lay outside the gene matches.

This clone was counted a single time. Other nucleotide sequences in the sample specify the same CDR3. The V call is TRBV6-5, the J call TRBJ1-5; 7 positions match TRBD1. V was pared by 6 bases and J by 5 bases, with 4 bases of the junction left unmatched. The germline CDR1 and CDR2 sequences are MNHEY and SVGAGI. The CDR3 spans 13 residues. CDR3 DNA sequence: TGTGCCAGCAGCCGTGACAGGGATCAGCCCCAGCATTTT. This translates into CASSRDRDQPQHF.

The gene calls are TRBV5-1 and TRBJ1-5, with 7 bases lining up with TRBD1. Germline V gene lookup returns CDR1 SGHRS and CDR2 YFSETQ. This CDR3 has 13 amino acids. V lost 5 bases, J lost 5 bases, and 4 bases stayed unmatched. CDR3 sequence reads: CASRIDRDQPQHF. CDR3 in DNA: TGCGCCAGCAGGATCGACAGGGATCAGCCCCAGCATTTT.

This sequence joins TRBV7-2 and TRBJ1-1; D remains unclear. In germline, CDR1 is SGHTA, CDR2 FQGNSA. Trimming removed 4 bases at V and 1 base at J, with 10 bases between. This CDR3 has 14 amino acids. In DNA form, the CDR3 reads TGTGCCAGCAGCTATTCACCCGGGAACACTGAAGCTTTCTTT. Its protein is CASSYSPGNTEAFF.

This clone was seen once. The chain links TRBV3-1 (or the pseudogene TRBV3-2) to TRBJ2-7; D possibly corresponds to TRBD1 (5 bases). V was cut by 4 bases and J by 10 bases, with 14 bases left in between. The CDR3 is 12 residues long. Germline V CDR1 and CDR2: LGHDT, YNNKEL (reference sequence). The CDR3, as DNA: TGTGCCAGCAGCCCTTCCCCAGGGTCTCAGTACTTC. Protein: CASSPSPGSQYF.

The V call is TRBV18, the J call TRBJ1-1, with D perhaps TRBD1 (5 bases). The CDR3 runs 13 residues. V lost 6 bases and J 1 base, leaving 9 bases between the germline ends. Germline CDR1 is KGHSH and CDR2 is LQKENI. The CDR3 here is CASSTTANTEAFF. DNA of the CDR3: TGTGCCAGCTCTACGACAGCGAACACTGAAGCTTTCTTT. The full variable domain, completed using reference TRBV18 and TRBJ1-1, is NAGVMQNPRHLVRRRGQEARLRCSPMKGHSHVYWYRQLPEEGLKFMVYLQKENIIDESGMPKERFSAEFPKEGPSILRIQQVVRGDSAAYFCASSTTANTEAFFGQGTRLTVV.

This sequence joins TRBV14 and TRBJ1-2; TRBD1 agrees at 7 bases. Germline CDR1 and CDR2: SGHDN and FVKESK. The junction had 15 bases not matched to a gene; V was cut back by 3 bases and J by 8 bases. The CDR3 length is 16 residues. The CDR3 region is CASSHLSQDRPSGYTF. For the CDR3, the DNA is TGTGCCAGCAGCCACCTATCCCAGGACAGGCCCAGCGGCTACACCTTC.

This sequence joins TRBV6-2 or TRBV6-3 and TRBJ2-7; 8 bases fit TRBD1. V lost 0 bases to trimming and J lost 3 bases; unmatched junction nucleotides: 10. The CDR3 runs 17 residues. CDR1 is MNHEY and CDR2 is SVGEGT in the germline V gene. This chain's CDR3 is CASSYSKPRGLVYEQYF. CDR3 DNA: TGTGCCAGCAGTTACTCGAAGCCCAGGGGGCTAGTCTACGAGCAGTACTTC.

The chain is built from TRBV4-1 and TRBJ1-2, with D unclear. V lost 0 bases to trimming and J lost 7 bases, with 15 bases between them. The CDR3 runs 15 residues. Germline values: CDR1 MGHRA, CDR2 YSYEKL. The CDR3 sequence: CASSQDGERWLGYTF. The CDR3 nucleotides read TGCGCCAGCAGCCAAGACGGAGAGCGGTGGCTTGGCTACACCTTC.

The rearrangement joins TRBV4-3 to TRBJ1-2; 8 bases align to TRBD1. Germline V gene lookup returns CDR1 LGHNA and CDR2 YSLEER. The junction had 7 bases not matched to a gene; V was cut back by 0 bases and J by 7 bases. The CDR3 length is 15 residues. CDR3 loop: CASSQEGQGAGGYTF. In DNA form, the CDR3 reads TGCGCCAGCAGCCAAGAAGGGCAGGGGGCAGGTGGCTACACCTTC.

The V call is TRBV5-4, the J call TRBJ1-1, with D unresolved. Trimming cost V 1 base and J 3 bases, with 10 bases left between them. This CDR3 has 14 residues. Germline CDR1 is SGHNT and CDR2 is YYREEE (reference sequence). CDR3 nucleotide sequence: TGTGCCAGCAGCTTGTCGGGTTCGCACACTGAAGCTTTCTTT. It codes for CASSLSGSHTEAFF.